This is a list of T cell receptor beta chains from one sample in a study of a mutant IDH1 vaccine in newly diagnosed glioma. These receptors are not linked to any known antigen. Sequencing used immunoSEQ multiplex PCR; TCRdb keeps in-frame clones, though not all of them. This sample has approximately 45,000 clones; around 93% occur once, and the top ten carry just under 4%. This sample comprised PBMCs, obtained from a glioma patient whose treatment included an IDH1 peptide vaccine. These receptors were taken from a man between 45 and 60 years old with glioma. Both conserved end residues are trimmed from each CDR3. Fields, in order: J gene, V gene, CDR3 protein.

J: TRBJ2-7; V: TRBV30; CDR3: AWSRDSSYEQY
J: TRBJ1-1; V: TRBV27; CDR3: ASSFQVENTEAF
J: TRBJ2-2; V: TRBV4-1; CDR3: ASSQAPGRKSGELF
J: TRBJ2-5; V: TRBV7-7; CDR3: ASSPRTSGSLQETQY
J: TRBJ2-3; V: TRBV5-1; CDR3: ASSPGDRTDTQY
J: TRBJ2-5; V: TRBV2; CDR3: ASSRYSDRGETQY
J: TRBJ1-2; V: TRBV10-1; CDR3: ASSAGTAYGYT
J: TRBJ1-1; V: TRBV9; CDR3: ASSVAQQNTEAF
J: TRBJ1-5; V: TRBV28; CDR3: ASSPPWGQNQPQH
J: TRBJ2-5; V: TRBV7-6; CDR3: ASSFPGGGQY
J: TRBJ1-4; V: TRBV5-6; CDR3: ASSRGGANEKLF
J: TRBJ2-2; V: TRBV10-3; CDR3: AISRLAGGTGELF
J: TRBJ2-7; V: TRBV5-1; CDR3: ASSTPDRRGVGGNPYEQY
J: TRBJ1-2; V: TRBV6-1; CDR3: ASSEAGTDPYGYT
J: TRBJ2-1; V: TRBV28; CDR3: ASSFLAGDNEQF
J: TRBJ2-5; V: TRBV9; CDR3: ASSVGGGLQETQY
J: TRBJ2-7; V: TRBV6-5; CDR3: ASSYSGTAYEQY
J: TRBJ1-5; V: TRBV9; CDR3: ASSVDPGGGQPQH
J: TRBJ2-6; V: TRBV18; CDR3: ASSPQGGSFSGANVLT
J: TRBJ2-2; V: TRBV9; CDR3: ASSVRLQGPGELF
J: TRBJ2-3; V: TRBV19; CDR3: ASSINGLSTDTQY
J: TRBJ2-7; V: TRBV5-4; CDR3: ASSSSGGAYEQY
J: TRBJ1-6; V: TRBV10-2; CDR3: ASGRSSYNSPLH
J: TRBJ2-3; V: TRBV4-3; CDR3: ASSPGLAGTDTQY
J: TRBJ2-2; V: TRBV19; CDR3: ASSRTGSGGELF
J: TRBJ2-7; V: TRBV30; CDR3: AWSAIGGEQY
J: TRBJ2-1; V: TRBV5-1; CDR3: ASSLTGGAHNEQF
J: TRBJ1-1; V: TRBV19; CDR3: ASSTNRGSRAF
J: TRBJ1-5; V: TRBV5-6; CDR3: ASSLGNNQPQH
J: TRBJ2-5; V: TRBV5-5; CDR3: ASSDLTGPETQY
J: TRBJ1-4; V: TRBV4-3; CDR3: ASSPPGQGDEKLF
J: TRBJ1-5; V: TRBV30; CDR3: AWSVEGDQPQH
J: TRBJ2-7; V: TRBV9; CDR3: ASSVASGREQY
J: TRBJ1-5; V: TRBV2; CDR3: ASSGFLTEKSNQPQH
J: TRBJ2-3; V: TRBV6-4; CDR3: ASSDSMGSSADTQY
J: TRBJ2-7; V: TRBV2; CDR3: ASTTSGIYEQY
J: TRBJ2-3; V: TRBV7-2; CDR3: ASSLGRETDTQY
J: TRBJ2-1; V: TRBV2; CDR3: ASSDRSYNEQF
J: TRBJ2-7; V: TRBV9; CDR3: ASSVEPNYSYEQY
J: TRBJ2-1; V: TRBV6-5; CDR3: ASSPPGYEQF
J: TRBJ2-3; V: TRBV7-2; CDR3: ASRPTSGGAKDTQY
J: TRBJ2-7; V: TRBV9; CDR3: ASSRTSGRAGEQY
J: TRBJ1-2; V: TRBV4-1; CDR3: ASSRGQAAIDYGYT
J: TRBJ2-2; V: TRBV5-1; CDR3: ASSLDPSGGELF
J: TRBJ1-2; V: TRBV2; CDR3: ATGDSLIPGYT
J: TRBJ2-7; V: TRBV7-9; CDR3: ASSLGAGPILTYEQY
J: TRBJ2-1; V: TRBV5-1; CDR3: ASSLVAGAYNEQF
J: TRBJ2-3; V: TRBV7-6; CDR3: ASSPAINTDTQY
J: TRBJ2-7; V: TRBV6-5; CDR3: ASTKKGARAEQY
J: TRBJ2-6; V: TRBV5-1; CDR3: ASSLVGSSGANVLT